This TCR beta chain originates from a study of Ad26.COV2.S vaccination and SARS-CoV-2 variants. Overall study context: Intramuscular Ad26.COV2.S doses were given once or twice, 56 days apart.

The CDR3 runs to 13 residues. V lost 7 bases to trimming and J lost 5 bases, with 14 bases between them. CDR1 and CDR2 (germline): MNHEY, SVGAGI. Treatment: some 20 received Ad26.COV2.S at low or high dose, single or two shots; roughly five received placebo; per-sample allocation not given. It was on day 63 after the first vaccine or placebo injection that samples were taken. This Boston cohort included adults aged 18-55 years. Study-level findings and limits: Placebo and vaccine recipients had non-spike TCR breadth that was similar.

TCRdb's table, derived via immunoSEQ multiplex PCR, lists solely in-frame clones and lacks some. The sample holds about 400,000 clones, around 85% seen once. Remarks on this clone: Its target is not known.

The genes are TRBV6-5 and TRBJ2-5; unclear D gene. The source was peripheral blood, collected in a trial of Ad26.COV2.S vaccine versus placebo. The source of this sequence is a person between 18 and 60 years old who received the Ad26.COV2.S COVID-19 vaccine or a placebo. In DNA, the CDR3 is TGTGCCAGCAAATCAGGAAACCGGGAGACCCAGTACTTC. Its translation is CASKSGNRETQYF.